Listed here are 29 T cell receptor beta chains from one sample, sequenced in a study of cytomegalovirus exposure and HLA in healthy donors. Sequenced by immunoSEQ multiplex PCR; TCRdb stores in-frame clones only, minus some. The sample consists of over 150,000 clones, more than 80% of them appearing once. Sequencing was performed on PBMCs. The receptors derive from a young woman in good health and CMV-seropositive.

The rearrangement links TRBV28 to TRBJ1-1; D gene ambiguous. The CDR3 loop spans 12 amino acids. V lost 3 bases, J lost 7 bases, and 9 bases lay in between. Germline loops: CDR1 MDHEN, CDR2 SYDVKM. CDR3 in amino acids: CASSLPGFEAFF. CDR3 bases: TGTGCCAGCAGTTTGCCGGGGTTTGAAGCTTTCTTT.

The V call is TRBV30, the J call TRBJ1-4, with 8 bases identical to TRBD1. CDR1 is GTSNPN, CDR2 SVGIG, per germline (reference sequence). The V segment lost 2 bases and the J segment 6 bases; nucleotides outside the gene matches: 5. The CDR3 length is 14 residues. The CDR3 sequence is CAWSKTGGDEKLFF. Here the CDR3 DNA reads TGTGCCTGGAGTAAAACAGGGGGGGATGAAAAACTGTTTTTT.

Concerning this clone itself: Other DNA variants within this sample encode the same CDR3. The chain joins TRBV18 to TRBJ1-1; 7 bases are a match to TRBD1. The length of the CDR3 is 13 residues. Trimming cost V 6 bases and J 2 bases; bases outside gene matches: 3. Germline-derived CDR1 and CDR2 are KGHSH and LQKENI. Here the CDR3 reads CASSRQGNTEAFF. The CDR3 DNA reads as TGTGCCAGCTCTCGACAGGGCAACACTGAAGCTTTCTTT.

This sequence joins TRBV10-3 and TRBJ2-2; the D gene is possibly TRBD1 (5 bases). The V end was cut by 2 bases, the J end by 3 bases, with 10 bases between. Looked up from germline, CDR1 is ENHRY and CDR2 is SYGVKD. The CDR3 has 15 residues. For the CDR3, the DNA is TGTGCCATCAGTGAGCTCCAGGGTGACACCGGGGAGCTGTTTTTT. Its protein is CAISELQGDTGELFF.

This clone came up once. V usage is TRBV14 and J usage is TRBJ1-4; no firm D call. V was pared by 0 bases and J by 10 bases, with 6 bases between. Germline CDR1 is SGHDN and CDR2 is FVKESK. The CDR3 is 12 amino acids. The CDR3 here is CASSQEPGKLFF. DNA of the CDR3: TGTGCCAGCAGCCAAGAACCGGGAAAACTGTTTTTT.

This chain connects TRBV19 to TRBJ2-6; weak D call: TRBD1 (6 bases). Germline V lookup: CDR1 LNHDA, CDR2 SQIVND (reference sequence). Trimming shortened V by 7 bases and J by 2 bases, and 12 bases separated the two germline ends. This CDR3 contains 15 residues. The CDR3 sequence is CASTYTGTGANVLTF. CDR3 coding DNA: TGTGCCAGTACCTACACAGGGACTGGGGCCAACGTCCTGACTTTC. Complete variable domain (other parts from reference TRBV19 and TRBJ2-6): DGGITQSPKYLFRKEGQNVTLSCEQNLNHDAMYWYRQDPGQGLRLIYYSQIVNDFQKGDIAEGYSVSREKKESFPLTVTSAQKNPTAFYLCASTYTGTGANVLTFGAGSRLTVL.

This chain links TRBV7-3 with TRBJ2-3; TRBD2 agrees at 7 bases. V shed 2 bases and J 6 bases; nucleotides not matched to a gene: 5. The CDR3 consists of 14 residues. Germline CDR1 SGHTA, CDR2 FQGTGA. CDR3 sequence (DNA): TGTGCCAGCAGCTTAGCGGGAGTTTCTGATACGCAGTATTTT. It encodes CASSLAGVSDTQYF.

The chain couples TRBV6-5 to TRBJ2-3; D might be TRBD1 (5 bases). Per the germline V gene, CDR1 is MNHEY and CDR2 is SVGAGI. V gave up 0 bases and J gave up 1 base, with 8 bases separating them. The CDR3 sequence is 15 residues long. The CDR3 coding sequence is TGTGCCAGCAGTTACTCGAAAGGGGGCACAGATACGCAGTATTTT. Translated: CASSYSKGGTDTQYF.

This chain uses TRBV14 with TRBJ2-7; D remains unclear. Trimming removed 0 bases from V and 5 bases from J, with 8 bases in between. Looked up from germline, CDR1 is SGHDN and CDR2 is FVKESK. The CDR3 sequence is 13 residues long. CDR3 amino acids: CASSQDFPDEQYF. For the CDR3, the DNA is TGTGCCAGCAGCCAAGATTTCCCCGACGAGCAGTACTTC.

V gene TRBV6-1 combines with J gene TRBJ2-7, with 9 bases fitting TRBD2. Germline V gene sequence: CDR1 MNHNS, CDR2 SASEGT. This CDR3 contains 15 residues. J gave up 5 bases and V 7 bases, and 12 bases lay outside the gene matches. CDR3 nucleotides: TGTGCCAGCATCATCTTAGCGGGAGCAACCCACGAGCAGTACTTC. Its translation is CASIILAGATHEQYF.

The chain recombines TRBV7-8 with TRBJ2-7; D remains unclear. The CDR3 is 13 amino acids. Trimming took 0 bases from V and 2 from J, leaving 5 bases between them. Per the germline V gene, CDR1 is SGHVS and CDR2 is FQNEAQ. The CDR3 loop reads CASSLAVTYEQYF. The CDR3 DNA reads as TGTGCCAGCAGCTTAGCCGTAACCTACGAGCAGTACTTC.

J is TRBJ2-1 and V is TRBV7-2; 9 bases agree with TRBD2. The CDR3 is made up of 18 amino acids. Trimming cost V 5 bases and J 8 bases; bases outside gene matches: 19. Germline V gene sequence: CDR1 SGHTA, CDR2 FQGNSA. In nucleotides, the CDR3 is TGTGCCAGCAGCCGTTCACCGATTAGCGGGAGCGGGTCGCATGAGCAGTTCTTC. Translation gives CASSRSPISGSGSHEQFF. The whole variable domain, remainder taken from reference TRBV7-2 and TRBJ2-1, is GAGVSQSPSNKVTEKGKDVELRCDPISGHTALYWYRQSLGQGLEFLIYFQGNSAPDKSGLPSDRFSAERTGGSVSTLTIQRTQQEDSAVYLCASSRSPISGSGSHEQFFGPGTRLTVL.

The V gene is TRBV18, the J gene TRBJ1-4; possible D gene TRBD1, 5 bases. Germline V gene sequence: CDR1 KGHSH, CDR2 LQKENI. CDR3 length: 14 amino acids. V was pared by 3 bases and J by 5 bases, with 10 bases between. The CDR3 DNA reads TGTGCCAGCTCACCCGGGGGGATGAATGAAAAACTGTTTTTT. It specifies CASSPGGMNEKLFF.

The chain has TRBV4-3 and TRBJ2-3; 8 bases line up with TRBD2. The ends lost 0 bases at V and 4 bases at J; junction bases unmatched: 9. This CDR3 is 17 amino acids long. The germline CDR1 and CDR2 sequences are LGHNA and YSLEER. The CDR3 region has the DNA TGCGCCAGCAGCCAAGAGGCGGCGACTAGCGCGGCAGATACGCAGTATTTT. Translation: CASSQEAATSAADTQYF.

The genes are TRBV23-1 and TRBJ1-5, with 7 bases matching TRBD1. TRBV23-1 is an ORF; its function is uncertain. The CDR3 sequence is 17 residues long. J lost 0 bases, V lost 3 bases, and 8 bases had no gene match. This CDR3 reads CASSHPRQGDSNQPQHF. The DNA of the CDR3 is TGCGCCAGCAGTCACCCCCGACAGGGTGATAGCAATCAGCCCCAGCATTTT.

The V call is TRBV28, the J call TRBJ1-2; no clear D gene. The CDR3 spans 12 residues. The V and J ends lost 3 bases and 8 bases respectively, with 10 bases between them. Germline V gives CDR1 MDHEN, CDR2 SYDVKM. The CDR3 bases are TGTGCCAGCAGTTTGACTGAATGGGGCTACACCTTC. It codes for CASSLTEWGYTF.

For the CDR3, the DNA is TGTGCCAGCAGCACAAGACTAGCGGGGAGCACAGATACGCAGTATTTT. It codes for CASSTRLAGSTDTQYF. V gene TRBV7-2 combines with J gene TRBJ2-3, with 11 bases fitting TRBD2. The CDR3 is 16 residues long. Per germline, CDR1 SGHTA and CDR2 FQGNSA. V dropped 5 bases and J dropped 0; count of bases not matched to a gene: 4.

J is TRBJ1-2 and V is TRBV14; 8 nucleotides agree with TRBD1. Per the germline V gene, CDR1 is SGHDN and CDR2 is FVKESK. The CDR3 has 15 residues. V gave up 4 bases and J gave up 8 bases; unmatched junction bases: 12. The CDR3 sequence: CASSRASSGGLGYTF. CDR3 DNA: TGTGCCAGCAGCCGAGCCTCTTCAGGGGGCTTGGGCTACACCTTC.

The genes are TRBV4-2 and TRBJ1-4; 8 bases are a match to TRBD1. Germline CDR1 is LGHNA and CDR2 is YNFKEQ. The CDR3 runs to 11 residues. J was trimmed by 7 bases and V by 11 bases; bases with no gene match: 3. Here the CDR3 reads CAGGQGEKLFF. The CDR3 DNA sequence: TGTGCCGGCGGACAGGGTGAAAAACTGTTTTTT.

V usage is TRBV29-1 and J usage is TRBJ1-1, with 7 bases aligning to TRBD1. The CDR3 extends over 15 amino acids. Germline assignment: CDR1 SQVTM and CDR2 ANQGSEA. Trimming removed 5 bases from V and 8 bases from J; junction bases left unmatched: 17. The CDR3 nucleotides are TGCAGCGTTCGGGACAGAGGTCGGGGGTTTTCAGAAGCTTTCTTT. It is translated as CSVRDRGRGFSEAFF.

V is TRBV11-2 and J is TRBJ2-1; 8 nucleotides match TRBD1. The germline V gene has CDR1 SGHAT and CDR2 FQNNGV. V was clipped by 7 bases and J by 3 bases; unmatched bases: 8. The CDR3 covers 15 residues. The CDR3 bases are TGTGCCAGCAACCCAACAGGGGGGAGCTACAATGAGCAGTTCTTC. It is translated as CASNPTGGSYNEQFF.

CDR3 sequence reads: CASRRGPGNTIYF. The CDR3 region has the DNA TGTGCCAGCAGGAGGGGGCCTGGAAACACCATATATTTT. The J gene is TRBJ1-3, the V gene TRBV2; 7 bases align to TRBD1. CDR1 is SNHLY and CDR2 is FYNNEI in the germline V gene. This CDR3 spans 13 amino acids. Trimming cost V 6 bases and J 2 bases; bases outside gene matches: 1.

The chain employs TRBV4-2 and TRBJ2-2, with a weak D call TRBD2 (5 bases). The CDR3 runs 15 residues. Germline V gene sequence: CDR1 LGHNA, CDR2 YNFKEQ. Trimming took off 1 base at V and 0 bases at J, with 6 bases between the two ends. CDR3 in DNA: TGTGCCAGCAGCCAAGGAGCGGCGAACACCGGGGAGCTGTTTTTT. This codes for CASSQGAANTGELFF.

The J gene is TRBJ2-4, the V gene TRBV7-2; 14 nucleotides match TRBD2. The length of the CDR3 is 17 residues. CDR1 is SGHTA, CDR2 FQGNSA, per germline. The V and J ends lost 5 bases and 4 bases, in that order; junction bases with no gene match: 7. CDR3 loop: CASSPGGLAGAKNIQYF. The CDR3 region has the DNA TGTGCCAGCAGCCCCGGGGGACTAGCGGGAGCGAAAAACATTCAGTACTTC.

The chain is built from TRBV13 and TRBJ2-1; TRBD2 matches at 9 bases. V was clipped by 3 bases and J by 8 bases; unmatched bases: 5. CDR1 and CDR2 from the germline V gene are PRHDT and FYEKMQ (reference sequence). This CDR3 spans 14 amino acids. This CDR3 is CASSFSGSFDEQFF. The CDR3 region has the DNA TGTGCCAGCAGCTTTAGCGGGAGTTTCGATGAGCAGTTCTTC.

The rearrangement joins TRBV2 to TRBJ2-7; the D gene is possibly TRBD1 (5 bases). Trimming shortened V by 2 bases and J by 0 bases, and 11 bases separated the two germline ends. The CDR3 totals 15 residues. The germline CDR1 and CDR2 sequences are SNHLY and FYNNEI. The CDR3 DNA is TGTGCCAGCAGTGAAACGTGGACAACCTCCTACGAGCAGTACTTC. This codes for CASSETWTTSYEQYF.

The gene calls are TRBV5-6 and TRBJ2-7, with 8 bases matching TRBD2. V dropped 6 bases and J dropped 3; count of bases not matched to a gene: 23. The length of the CDR3 is 19 residues. CDR1 and CDR2 (germline): SGHDT, YYEEEE. CDR3 residues: CASTAHRLAREVVRYEQYF. DNA for the CDR3: TGTGCCAGCACCGCCCACAGACTAGCGAGAGAGGTGGTCCGCTACGAGCAGTACTTC. The whole variable domain, filled in from reference TRBV5-6 and TRBJ2-7, reads DAGVTQSPTHLIKTRGQQVTLRCSPKSGHDTVSWYQQALGQGPQFIFQYYEEEERQRGNFPDRFSGHQFPNYSSELNVNALLLGDSALYLCASTAHRLAREVVRYEQYFGPGTRLTVT.

The J gene is TRBJ2-2, the V gene TRBV11-2; 7 bases align to TRBD2. Per the germline V gene, CDR1 is SGHAT and CDR2 is FQNNGV. J gave up 3 bases and V 3 bases, and 10 bases lay outside the gene matches. This CDR3 contains 17 residues. For the CDR3, the DNA is TGTGCCAGCAGCTTTTTTATGTCGGGAGGTTACACCGGGGAGCTGTTTTTT. It is translated as CASSFFMSGGYTGELFF. Complete variable domain (other parts from reference TRBV11-2 and TRBJ2-2): EAGVAQSPRYKIIEKRQSVAFWCNPISGHATLYWYQQILGQGPKLLIQFQNNGVVDDSQLPKDRFSAERLKGVDSTLKIQPAKLEDSAVYLCASSFFMSGGYTGELFFGEGSRLTVL.

The rearrangement joins TRBV19 to TRBJ1-4; the match to TRBD1 covers 10 bases. V gave up 6 bases and J gave up 8 bases; unmatched junction bases: 9. The CDR3 is 15 amino acids. The germline CDR1 and CDR2 sequences are LNHDA and SQIVND (reference sequence). The CDR3 loop is CASSPRTGGDEKLFF. For the CDR3, the DNA is TGTGCCAGTAGCCCTCGGACAGGGGGAGACGAAAAACTGTTTTTT.